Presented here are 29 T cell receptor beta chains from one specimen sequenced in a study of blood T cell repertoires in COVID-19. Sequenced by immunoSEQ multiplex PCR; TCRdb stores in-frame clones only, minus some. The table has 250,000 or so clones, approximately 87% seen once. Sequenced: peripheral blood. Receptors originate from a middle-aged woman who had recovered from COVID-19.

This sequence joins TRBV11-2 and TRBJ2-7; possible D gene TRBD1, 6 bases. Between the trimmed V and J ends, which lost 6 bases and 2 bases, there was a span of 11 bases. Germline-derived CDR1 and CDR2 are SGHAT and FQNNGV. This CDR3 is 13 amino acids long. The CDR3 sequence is CASSQTGTYEQYF. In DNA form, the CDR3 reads TGTGCCAGCAGTCAGACAGGCACCTACGAGCAGTACTTC.

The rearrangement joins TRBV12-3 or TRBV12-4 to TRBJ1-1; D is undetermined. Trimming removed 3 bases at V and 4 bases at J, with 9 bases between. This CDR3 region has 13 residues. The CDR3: CASSFLGGTEAFF. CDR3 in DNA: TGTGCCAGCAGTTTTCTTGGCGGCACTGAAGCTTTCTTT.

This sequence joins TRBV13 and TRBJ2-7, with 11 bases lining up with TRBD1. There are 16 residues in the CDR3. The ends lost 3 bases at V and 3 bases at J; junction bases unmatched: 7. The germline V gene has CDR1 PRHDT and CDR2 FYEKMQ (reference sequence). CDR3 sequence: CASSFRDRGWFYEQYF. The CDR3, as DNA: TGTGCCAGCAGCTTCCGGGACAGGGGGTGGTTCTACGAGCAGTACTTC.

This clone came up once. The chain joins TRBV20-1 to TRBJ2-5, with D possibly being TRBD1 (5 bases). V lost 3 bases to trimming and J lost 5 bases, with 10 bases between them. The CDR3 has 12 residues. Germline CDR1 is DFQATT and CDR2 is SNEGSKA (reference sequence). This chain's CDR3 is CSASRGGETQYF. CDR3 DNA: TGCAGTGCTAGTAGGGGTGGGGAGACCCAGTACTTC.

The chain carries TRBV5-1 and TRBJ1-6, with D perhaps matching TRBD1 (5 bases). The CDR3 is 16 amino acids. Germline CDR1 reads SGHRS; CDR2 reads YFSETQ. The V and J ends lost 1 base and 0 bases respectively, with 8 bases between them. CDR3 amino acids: CASSLTGPSYNSPLHF. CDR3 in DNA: TGCGCCAGCAGCTTGACAGGCCCCTCCTATAATTCACCCCTCCACTTT.

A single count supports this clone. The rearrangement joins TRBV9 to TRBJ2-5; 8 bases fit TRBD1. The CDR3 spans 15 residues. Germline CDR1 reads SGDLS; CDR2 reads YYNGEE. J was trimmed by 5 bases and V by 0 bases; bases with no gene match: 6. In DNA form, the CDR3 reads TGTGCCAGCAGCGTAGCTGGAGCAGGGGGCGAGACCCAGTACTTC. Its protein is CASSVAGAGGETQYF.

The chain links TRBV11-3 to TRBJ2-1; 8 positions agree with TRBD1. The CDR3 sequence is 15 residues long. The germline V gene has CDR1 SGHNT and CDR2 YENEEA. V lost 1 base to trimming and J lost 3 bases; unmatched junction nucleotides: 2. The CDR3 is CASSLGTGGYNEQFF. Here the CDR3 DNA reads TGTGCCAGCAGCTTAGGCACAGGGGGCTACAATGAGCAGTTCTTC.

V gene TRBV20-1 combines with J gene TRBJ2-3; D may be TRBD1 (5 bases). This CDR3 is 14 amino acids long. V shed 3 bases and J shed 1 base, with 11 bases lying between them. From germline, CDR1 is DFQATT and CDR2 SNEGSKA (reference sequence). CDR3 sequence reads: CSASWGRGTDTQYF. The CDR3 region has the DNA TGCAGTGCTAGTTGGGGCCGGGGCACAGATACGCAGTATTTT.

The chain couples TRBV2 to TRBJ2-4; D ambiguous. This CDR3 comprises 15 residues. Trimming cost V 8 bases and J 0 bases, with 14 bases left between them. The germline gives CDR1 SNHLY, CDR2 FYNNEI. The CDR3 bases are TGTGCCAGCCAATGGGCACCTATAGCCAAAAACATTCAGTACTTC. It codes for CASQWAPIAKNIQYF.

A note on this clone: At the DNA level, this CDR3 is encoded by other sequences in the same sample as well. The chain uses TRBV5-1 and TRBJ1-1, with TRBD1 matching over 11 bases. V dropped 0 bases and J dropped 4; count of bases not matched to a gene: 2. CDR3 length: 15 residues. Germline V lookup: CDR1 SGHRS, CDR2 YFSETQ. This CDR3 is CASSLEGTGGTEAFF. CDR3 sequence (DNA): TGCGCCAGCAGCTTGGAAGGGACAGGGGGCACTGAAGCTTTCTTT.

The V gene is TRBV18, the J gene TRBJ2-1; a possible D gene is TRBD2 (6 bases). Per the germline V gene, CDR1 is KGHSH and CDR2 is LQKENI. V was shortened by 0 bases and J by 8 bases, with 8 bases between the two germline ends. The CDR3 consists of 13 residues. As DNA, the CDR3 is TGTGCCAGCTCACCACCGCGGGGCGATGAGCAGTTCTTC. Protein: CASSPPRGDEQFF.

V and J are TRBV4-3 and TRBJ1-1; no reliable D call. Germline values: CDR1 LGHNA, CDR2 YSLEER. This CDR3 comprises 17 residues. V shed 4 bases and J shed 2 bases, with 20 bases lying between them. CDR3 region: CASSLSGWGGSNTEAFF. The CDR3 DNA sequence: TGCGCCAGCAGCCTCTCCGGGTGGGGAGGGAGTAACACTGAAGCTTTCTTT.

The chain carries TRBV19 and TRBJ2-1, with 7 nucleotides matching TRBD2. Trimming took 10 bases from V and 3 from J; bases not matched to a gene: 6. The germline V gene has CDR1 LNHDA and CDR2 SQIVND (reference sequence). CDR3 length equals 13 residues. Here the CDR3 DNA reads TGTGCCACGGGAGGACTATACTACAATGAGCAGTTCTTC. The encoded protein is CATGGLYYNEQFF. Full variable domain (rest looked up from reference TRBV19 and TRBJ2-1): DGGITQSPKYLFRKEGQNVTLSCEQNLNHDAMYWYRQDPGQGLRLIYYSQIVNDFQKGDIAEGYSVSREKKESFPLTVTSAQKNPTAFYLCATGGLYYNEQFFGPGTRLTVL.

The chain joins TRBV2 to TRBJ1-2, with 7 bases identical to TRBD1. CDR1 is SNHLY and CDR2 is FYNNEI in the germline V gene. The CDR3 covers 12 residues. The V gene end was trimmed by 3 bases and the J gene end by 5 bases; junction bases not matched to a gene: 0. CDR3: CASSEGQYGYTF. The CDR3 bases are TGTGCCAGCAGTGAGGGACAGTATGGCTACACCTTC.

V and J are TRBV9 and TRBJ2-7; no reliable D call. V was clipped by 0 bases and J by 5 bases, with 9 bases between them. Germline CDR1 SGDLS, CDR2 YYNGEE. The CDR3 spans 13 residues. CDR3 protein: CASSVVGRDEQYF. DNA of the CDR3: TGTGCCAGCAGCGTAGTTGGTCGGGACGAGCAGTACTTC.

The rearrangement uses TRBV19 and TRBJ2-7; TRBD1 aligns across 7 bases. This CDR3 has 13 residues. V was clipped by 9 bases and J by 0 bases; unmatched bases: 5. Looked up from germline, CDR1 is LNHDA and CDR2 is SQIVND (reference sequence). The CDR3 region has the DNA TGTGCCAGCTCCAGGGGGAGCTCCTACGAGCAGTACTTC. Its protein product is CASSRGSSYEQYF.

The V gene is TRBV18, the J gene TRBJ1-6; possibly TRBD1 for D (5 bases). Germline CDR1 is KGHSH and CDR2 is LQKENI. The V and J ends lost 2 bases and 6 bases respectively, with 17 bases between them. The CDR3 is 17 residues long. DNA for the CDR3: TGTGCCAGCTCACCAATCGGGGACGGACTACCTAATTCACCCCTCCACTTT. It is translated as CASSPIGDGLPNSPLHF. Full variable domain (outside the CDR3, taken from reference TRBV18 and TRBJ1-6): NAGVMQNPRHLVRRRGQEARLRCSPMKGHSHVYWYRQLPEEGLKFMVYLQKENIIDESGMPKERFSAEFPKEGPSILRIQQVVRGDSAAYFCASSPIGDGLPNSPLHFGNGTRLTVT.

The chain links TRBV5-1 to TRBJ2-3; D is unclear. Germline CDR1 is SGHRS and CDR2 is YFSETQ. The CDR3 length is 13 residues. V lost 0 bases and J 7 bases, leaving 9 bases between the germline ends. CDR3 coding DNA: TGCGCCAGCAGCTTGGGAGGCCCCAATACGCAGTATTTT. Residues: CASSLGGPNTQYF.

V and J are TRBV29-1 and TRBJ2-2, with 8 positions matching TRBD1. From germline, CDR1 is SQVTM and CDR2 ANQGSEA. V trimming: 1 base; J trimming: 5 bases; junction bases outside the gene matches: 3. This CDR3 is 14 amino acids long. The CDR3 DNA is TGCAGCGTTGAAGGCAGGGGGCGGACCGGGGAGCTGTTTTTT. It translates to CSVEGRGRTGELFF.

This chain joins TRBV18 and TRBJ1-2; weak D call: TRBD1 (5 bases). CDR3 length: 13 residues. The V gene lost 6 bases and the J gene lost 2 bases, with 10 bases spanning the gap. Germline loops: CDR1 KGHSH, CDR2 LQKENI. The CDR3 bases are TGTGCCAGCTCCAGGGCTGACAACTATGGCTACACCTTC. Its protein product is CASSRADNYGYTF. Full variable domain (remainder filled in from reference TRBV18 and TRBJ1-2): NAGVMQNPRHLVRRRGQEARLRCSPMKGHSHVYWYRQLPEEGLKFMVYLQKENIIDESGMPKERFSAEFPKEGPSILRIQQVVRGDSAAYFCASSRADNYGYTFGSGTRLTVV.

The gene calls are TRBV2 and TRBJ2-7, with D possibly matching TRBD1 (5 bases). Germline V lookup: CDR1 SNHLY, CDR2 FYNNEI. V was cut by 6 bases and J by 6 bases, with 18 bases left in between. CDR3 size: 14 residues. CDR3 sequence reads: CASRPDSWGGEQYF. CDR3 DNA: TGTGCCAGCAGGCCTGATAGTTGGGGCGGCGAGCAGTACTTC.

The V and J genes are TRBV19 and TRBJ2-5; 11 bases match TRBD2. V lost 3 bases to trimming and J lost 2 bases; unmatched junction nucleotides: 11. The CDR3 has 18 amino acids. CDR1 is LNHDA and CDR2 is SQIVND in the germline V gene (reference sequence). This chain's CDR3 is CASSIRALRTSGQETQYF. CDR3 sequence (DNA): TGTGCCAGTAGTATTCGGGCACTCCGGACTAGCGGGCAAGAGACCCAGTACTTC.

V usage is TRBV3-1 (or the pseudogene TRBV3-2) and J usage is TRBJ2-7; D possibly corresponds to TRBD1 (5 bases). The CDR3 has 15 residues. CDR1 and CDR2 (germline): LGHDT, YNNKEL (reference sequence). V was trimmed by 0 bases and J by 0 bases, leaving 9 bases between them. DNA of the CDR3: TGTGCCAGCAGCCAAGAAGAGGACAACTCCTACGAGCAGTACTTC. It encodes CASSQEEDNSYEQYF.

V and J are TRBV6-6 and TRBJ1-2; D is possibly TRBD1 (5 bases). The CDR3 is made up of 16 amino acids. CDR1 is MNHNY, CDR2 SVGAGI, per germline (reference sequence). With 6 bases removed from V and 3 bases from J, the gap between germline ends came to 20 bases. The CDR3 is CASSYQPLGRDYGYTF. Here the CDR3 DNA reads TGTGCCAGCAGCTATCAACCCTTAGGCAGGGACTATGGCTACACCTTC.

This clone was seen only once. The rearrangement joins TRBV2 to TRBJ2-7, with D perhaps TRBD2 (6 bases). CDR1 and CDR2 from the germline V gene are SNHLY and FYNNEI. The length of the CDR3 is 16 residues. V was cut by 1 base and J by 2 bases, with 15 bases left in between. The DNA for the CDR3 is TGTGCCAGCAGTGAAGGGGTGGCGGGGACTGCCTACGAGCAGTACTTC. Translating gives CASSEGVAGTAYEQYF.

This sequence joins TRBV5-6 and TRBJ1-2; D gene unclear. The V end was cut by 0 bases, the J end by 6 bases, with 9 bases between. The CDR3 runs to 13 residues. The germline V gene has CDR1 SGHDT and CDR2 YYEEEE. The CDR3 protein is CASSLGGLDGYTF. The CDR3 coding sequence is TGTGCCAGCAGCTTGGGAGGGTTAGATGGCTACACCTTC.

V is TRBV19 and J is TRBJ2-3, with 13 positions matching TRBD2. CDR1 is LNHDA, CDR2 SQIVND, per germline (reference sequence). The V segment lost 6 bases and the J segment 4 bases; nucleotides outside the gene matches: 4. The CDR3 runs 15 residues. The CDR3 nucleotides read TGTGCCAGTAGGCGACTAGCGGGGGGATCAGATACGCAGTATTTT. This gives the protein CASRRLAGGSDTQYF. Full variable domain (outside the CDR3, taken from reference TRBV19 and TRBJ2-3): DGGITQSPKYLFRKEGQNVTLSCEQNLNHDAMYWYRQDPGQGLRLIYYSQIVNDFQKGDIAEGYSVSREKKESFPLTVTSAQKNPTAFYLCASRRLAGGSDTQYFGPGTRLTVL.

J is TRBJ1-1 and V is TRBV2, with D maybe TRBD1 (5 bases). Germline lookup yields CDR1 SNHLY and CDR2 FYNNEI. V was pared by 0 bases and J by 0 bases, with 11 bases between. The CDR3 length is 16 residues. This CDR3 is CASSEALQGLNTEAFF. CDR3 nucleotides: TGTGCCAGCAGTGAAGCGCTTCAGGGCCTGAACACTGAAGCTTTCTTT.

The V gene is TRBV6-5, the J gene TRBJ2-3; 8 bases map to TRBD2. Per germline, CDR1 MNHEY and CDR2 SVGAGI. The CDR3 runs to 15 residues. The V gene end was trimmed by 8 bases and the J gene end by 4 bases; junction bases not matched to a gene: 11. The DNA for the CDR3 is TGTGCCAGCTGCTTGAGGCGGGGGGACTCAGATACGCAGTATTTT. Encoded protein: CASCLRRGDSDTQYF.